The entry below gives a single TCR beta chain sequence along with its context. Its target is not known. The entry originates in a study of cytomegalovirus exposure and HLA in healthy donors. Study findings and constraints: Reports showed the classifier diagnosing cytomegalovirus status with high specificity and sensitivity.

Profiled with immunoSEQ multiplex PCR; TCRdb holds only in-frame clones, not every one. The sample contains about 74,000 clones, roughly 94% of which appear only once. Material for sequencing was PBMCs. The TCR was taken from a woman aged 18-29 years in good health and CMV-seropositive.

In DNA form, the CDR3 reads TGTGCCAGCAGCTCAAGCAGGGGTAGCGGGACGCACTACGAGCAGTACTTC. It yields the protein CASSSSRGSGTHYEQYF. The chain employs TRBV7-2 and TRBJ2-7, with 8 nucleotides matching TRBD2. Trimming at V came to 4 bases and at J to 3 bases, leaving 14 bases not matched to a gene. Germline V gene sequence: CDR1 SGHTA, CDR2 FQGNSA. The CDR3 spans 17 residues.